This TCR beta chain appears in the sequencing data of a study of cytomegalovirus exposure and HLA in healthy donors. Study conclusions and caveats: Later analysis associated a missense DCLRE1C variant with TCR beta V- and J-gene trimming. Earlier analysis looked at TCR beta V segments, and most were productive about 90% or about 30% of the time.

This clone came up once. Its antigen is not identified. With 60 Vbeta and 13 Jbeta primers, the PCR was carried out. Data came from immunoSEQ multiplex PCR; TCRdb stores just in-frame clones and leaves some out. Of about 120,000 clones detected, 74% appear once; the ten largest clones hold more than 2%. Germline assignment: CDR1 LGHNT and CDR2 FRNRAP. The junction had 16 bases not matched to a gene; V was cut back by 4 bases and J by 2 bases. The CDR3 has 19 amino acids. The sequenced material came from PBMCs. The TCR originated in a human donor in good health. The V gene is TRBV12-5, the J gene TRBJ2-1; 8 nucleotides match TRBD2. In nucleotides, the CDR3 is TGTGCTAGTGGTTCGAAAGAGGGGGGAAGCGGGGGTCCCTACAATGAGCAGTTCTTC. Its protein is CASGSKEGGSGGPYNEQFF.